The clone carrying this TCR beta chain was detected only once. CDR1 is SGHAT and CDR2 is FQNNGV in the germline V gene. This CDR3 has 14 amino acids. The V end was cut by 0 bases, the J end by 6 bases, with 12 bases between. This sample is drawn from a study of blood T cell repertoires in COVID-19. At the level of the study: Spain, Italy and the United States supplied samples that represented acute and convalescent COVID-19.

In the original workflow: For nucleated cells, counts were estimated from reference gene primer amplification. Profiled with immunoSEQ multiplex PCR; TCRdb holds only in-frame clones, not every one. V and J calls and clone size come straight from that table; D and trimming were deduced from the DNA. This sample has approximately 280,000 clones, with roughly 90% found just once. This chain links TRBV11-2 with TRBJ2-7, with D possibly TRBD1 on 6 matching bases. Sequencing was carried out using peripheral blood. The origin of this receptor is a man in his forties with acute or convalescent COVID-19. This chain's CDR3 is CASSLEAGETEQYF. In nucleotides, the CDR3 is TGTGCCAGCAGCTTAGAGGCAGGGGAAACCGAGCAGTACTTC.